This entry is about one T cell receptor beta chain. This entry comes from a study of T cell responses to AZD1222 COVID-19 vaccine. TCRdb's copy holds only in-frame clones and misses some; the assay was immunoSEQ multiplex PCR. Altogether roughly 130,000 clones are present, about 92% being singletons, with the ten largest covering 1.5% to 2%. This CDR3 has 15 residues. Germline V gene data show CDR1 as SGHNT and CDR2 as YYREEE (reference sequence). With 5 bases clipped from V and 2 bases from J, the junction kept 9 bases outside the gene matches. The sequencing here drew on peripheral blood, taken on day 0 of AZD1222 vaccination. This sequence originates from an adult in good health. The rearrangement uses TRBV5-4 and TRBJ2-5, with 7 nucleotides matching TRBD1. The CDR3 DNA follows: TGTGCCAGCAGTGACAGGGCTGACCCTCAAGAGACCCAGTACTTC. It is translated as CASSDRADPQETQYF.